The 18 T cell receptor beta chains below come from one sample, sequenced in a study of shared clonotypes between healthy human individuals. Profiled with immunoSEQ multiplex PCR; TCRdb holds only in-frame clones, not every one. The sample records millions of clones, 85% to 95% being singletons. Sequenced: naive CD4+ T cells sorted from blood. Regarding subset: CD45RA+ positively selected. The receptor set was obtained from a man aged 18 to 30 in good health.

The chain employs TRBV19 and TRBJ2-7; the D is unclear. The CDR3 extends over 15 amino acids. V gave up 5 bases and J gave up 0 bases, with 14 bases separating them. Germline CDR1 and CDR2: LNHDA and SQIVND (reference sequence). The CDR3 bases are TGTGCCAGTAGTGCGGCAGTCGCTGGCTCCTACGAGCAGTACTTC. It specifies CASSAAVAGSYEQYF.

The chain combines TRBV29-1 with TRBJ1-2; TRBD1 matches at 8 bases. This CDR3 comprises 14 residues. The germline gives CDR1 SQVTM, CDR2 ANQGSEA. Trimming cost V 2 bases and J 2 bases; bases outside gene matches: 4. The DNA for the CDR3 is TGCAGCGTTGAACGGGACAGGATGAACTATGGCTACACCTTC. Its protein product is CSVERDRMNYGYTF. The full variable domain, its missing parts supplied by reference TRBV29-1 and TRBJ1-2, is SAVISQKPSRDICQRGTSLTIQCQVDSQVTMMFWYRQQPGQSLTLIATANQGSEATYESGFVIDKFPISRPNLTFSTLTVSNMSPEDSSIYLCSVERDRMNYGYTFGSGTRLTVV.

This clone was detected only a few times. The V call is TRBV2, the J call TRBJ2-7; TRBD2 matches at 7 bases. The CDR3 is 15 residues long. Germline V gene lookup returns CDR1 SNHLY and CDR2 FYNNEI. V gave up 7 bases and J gave up 0 bases; unmatched junction bases: 9. This CDR3 reads CASTPERGDSYEQYF. Here the CDR3 DNA reads TGTGCCAGCACCCCAGAGCGGGGCGACTCCTACGAGCAGTACTTC.

The J gene is TRBJ2-3, the V gene TRBV6-1; either TRBD1 or TRBD2 may fit D (7 bases each). Germline V gene sequence: CDR1 MNHNS, CDR2 SASEGT. The CDR3 is 16 amino acids. Trimming left V 2 bases short and J 4 bases short, with 16 bases between. The CDR3 protein is CASSELYRGGPDTQYF. Written as DNA, the CDR3 is TGTGCCAGCAGTGAACTATACAGGGGAGGGCCAGATACGCAGTATTTT.

The chain recombines TRBV5-1 with TRBJ1-1, with 7 nucleotides matching TRBD1. Trimming cost V 7 bases and J 0 bases; bases outside gene matches: 9. The CDR3 covers 15 residues. Germline CDR1 reads SGHRS; CDR2 reads YFSETQ. The DNA of the CDR3 is TGCGCCAGCCTCCAGGGGGACTCCCTGAACACTGAAGCTTTCTTT. Amino acid sequence: CASLQGDSLNTEAFF.

The chain combines TRBV9 with TRBJ2-1, with 10 bases lining up with TRBD1. There are 20 residues in the CDR3. J gave up 7 bases and V 2 bases, and 21 bases lay outside the gene matches. Germline assignment: CDR1 SGDLS and CDR2 YYNGEE. The CDR3 is CASSVRPGTGENRAANEQFF. CDR3 DNA: TGTGCCAGCAGCGTGAGACCCGGGACAGGGGAGAATAGGGCGGCTAATGAGCAGTTCTTC.

The genes are TRBV10-3 and TRBJ2-1; 9 bases map to TRBD1. The CDR3 is 15 residues long. Germline loops: CDR1 ENHRY, CDR2 SYGVKD. V trimming: 8 bases; J trimming: 4 bases; junction bases outside the gene matches: 9. The CDR3 nucleotides are TGTGCCATCGCCGCAACAGGGGGCGCATACAATGAGCAGTTCTTC. Protein: CAIAATGGAYNEQFF.

V is TRBV30 and J is TRBJ1-3, with 9 nucleotides matching TRBD1. The V segment lost 3 bases and the J segment 0 bases; nucleotides outside the gene matches: 6. Germline CDR1 is GTSNPN and CDR2 is SVGIG (reference sequence). The CDR3 has 16 residues. CDR3 in amino acids: CAWSSTGGFSGNTIYF. Written as DNA, the CDR3 is TGTGCCTGGAGCTCCACAGGGGGCTTCTCTGGAAACACCATATATTTT.

Of note for this clone: The sample carries other DNA sequences with the same CDR3. The CDR3 DNA follows: TGTGCCAGCAGCTCACAGGGGGGGAACACTGAAGCTTTCTTT. Translating gives CASSSQGGNTEAFF. The chain combines TRBV7-3 with TRBJ1-1, with TRBD1 matching 8 bases. The trim removed 4 bases at V and 1 base at J, leaving 2 bases unmatched. CDR1 is SGHTA, CDR2 FQGTGA, per germline. CDR3 size: 14 residues.

V usage is TRBV5-1 and J usage is TRBJ2-1; 12 nucleotides match TRBD2. CDR3 length equals 15 residues. V was pared by 3 bases and J by 8 bases, with 6 bases of the junction left unmatched. Germline V gene data show CDR1 as SGHRS and CDR2 as YFSETQ. The DNA for the CDR3 is TGCGCCAGCAGCTCGACTAGCGGGAGTAGGGATGAGCAGTTCTTC. It translates to CASSSTSGSRDEQFF.

J is TRBJ2-5 and V is TRBV5-6; TRBD2 matches 11 bases. CDR3 length: 14 amino acids. V was pared by 7 bases and J by 6 bases, with 8 bases of the junction left unmatched. Germline V lookup: CDR1 SGHDT, CDR2 YYEEEE. The CDR3 loop reads CASCTSGSTQTQYF. The CDR3 nucleotides are TGTGCCAGCTGTACTAGCGGGAGTACCCAGACCCAGTACTTC.

The chain recombines TRBV25-1 with TRBJ1-6; perhaps TRBD1 as D (6 bases). CDR1 is MGHDK and CDR2 is SYGVNS in the germline V gene. This CDR3 has 15 residues. Deletions cut 6 bases from V and 2 bases from J, with 11 bases between. The CDR3 DNA reads TGTGCCAGCAGGGCAGGGGACACCTATAATTCACCCCTCCACTTT. Translation: CASRAGDTYNSPLHF.

The genes are TRBV10-3 and TRBJ2-7, with D unresolved. The CDR3 spans 16 residues. V was clipped by 0 bases and J by 3 bases, with 15 bases between them. CDR1 and CDR2 (germline): ENHRY, SYGVKD. CDR3 protein: CAISESDNPSSYEQYF. CDR3 DNA sequence: TGTGCCATCAGTGAGTCTGACAATCCCTCTAGCTACGAGCAGTACTTC.

This rearrangement joins TRBV5-6 to TRBJ1-1; 7 nucleotides agree with TRBD1. CDR1 SGHDT and CDR2 YYEEEE come from the germline V gene. The V segment lost 3 bases and the J segment 1 base; nucleotides outside the gene matches: 9. The CDR3 totals 16 residues. This CDR3 is CASSSLPGQRNTEAFF. DNA of the CDR3: TGTGCCAGCAGCTCACTACCGGGACAGAGGAACACTGAAGCTTTCTTT.

V usage is TRBV5-4 and J usage is TRBJ1-2; TRBD1 matches at 9 bases. The J segment lost 4 bases and the V segment lost 2 bases, leaving 3 bases of the junction unmatched. The CDR3 spans 14 residues. Germline CDR1 is SGHNT and CDR2 is YYREEE (reference sequence). The DNA of the CDR3 is TGTGCCAGCAGCTTATCGGGACAGGGCTATGGCTACACCTTC. Residues: CASSLSGQGYGYTF.

This clone was counted once. The chain is built from TRBV18 and TRBJ2-7; 10 bases match TRBD2. Trimming cost V 3 bases and J 4 bases; bases outside gene matches: 6. The CDR3 length is 15 residues. Germline CDR1 KGHSH, CDR2 LQKENI. This CDR3 reads CASSPRTSGAYEQYF. In nucleotides, the CDR3 is TGTGCCAGCTCACCGAGGACTAGCGGAGCTTACGAGCAGTACTTC. The full variable domain, completed using reference TRBV18 and TRBJ2-7, is NAGVMQNPRHLVRRRGQEARLRCSPMKGHSHVYWYRQLPEEGLKFMVYLQKENIIDESGMPKERFSAEFPKEGPSILRIQQVVRGDSAAYFCASSPRTSGAYEQYFGPGTRLTVT.

This clone has only one observation. The chain couples TRBV27 to TRBJ2-5, with 8 bases matching TRBD1. The CDR3 is made up of 14 amino acids. The germline gives CDR1 MNHEY, CDR2 SMNVEV (reference sequence). The V segment lost 3 bases and the J segment 5 bases; nucleotides outside the gene matches: 5. CDR3 amino acids: CASSFTGGRETQYF. In DNA, the CDR3 is TGTGCCAGCAGTTTTACAGGGGGGAGGGAGACCCAGTACTTC.

This clone was seen a single time. The CDR3 here is CASSLGGAGTDTQYF. The CDR3 region has the DNA TGTGCCAGCAGCTTGGGGGGCGCCGGCACAGATACGCAGTATTTT. This chain joins TRBV5-6 and TRBJ2-3; tentative D call: TRBD1 (5 bases). Trimming removed 0 bases at V and 1 base at J, with 9 bases between. Germline-derived CDR1 and CDR2 are SGHDT and YYEEEE. This CDR3 comprises 15 residues.